The clone carrying this T cell receptor (beta chain) was found once. What it binds is unknown. The data were obtained in a study of cytomegalovirus exposure and HLA in healthy donors. Study-level findings and limits: The dataset shows that most TCR sequences were rare, while some public TCRs occurred in many donors.

The PCR employed 60 Vbeta primers together with 13 Jbeta primers. Profiling relied on immunoSEQ multiplex PCR, and the TCRdb table lists in-frame clones only, not all of them. The table records about 160,000 clones, roughly 80% of them present only once. The TCR originated in a man between 45 and 60 years old in good health and CMV-seropositive. Sequenced sample: PBMCs.

This chain's CDR3 is CASSLGVAGDLGEQYF. In nucleotides, the CDR3 is TGTGCCAGCAGCTTAGGGGTAGCGGGGGACCTGGGGGAGCAGTACTTC. This chain joins TRBV7-6 and TRBJ2-7; 9 nucleotides match TRBD2. CDR1 and CDR2 from the germline V gene are SGHVS and FNYEAQ. J lost 7 bases, V lost 1 base, and 11 bases had no gene match. This CDR3 is built from 16 residues.